This TCR beta chain was sequenced during a study of T cell responses to AZD1222 COVID-19 vaccine. The data were produced by immunoSEQ multiplex PCR, yet TCRdb's version contains in-frame clones alone and is incomplete. The sample has around 140,000 clones, 91% seen once. The V and J ends lost 7 bases and 5 bases, in that order; junction bases with no gene match: 0. Germline CDR1 is MNHEY and CDR2 is SVGAGI. The CDR3 extends over 12 amino acids. On this clone: Its antigen is undetermined.

Study-wide results and caveats: It should be noted that donors were predominantly white British and more often female, and clonal diversity was possibly underestimated. Spike-spanning, vaccine-associated CD4 TCRs were dominant at 160-218 and 743-854. Within unmutated variant regions lay the reported targets of nearly half of spike-specific TCRs. Elevations in Spike-specific TCR breadth and depth followed administration of two AZD1222 doses.

Sequencing was performed on peripheral blood, taken 28 days after the second AZD1222 dose. This chain uses TRBV6-5 with TRBJ2-2; 8 nucleotides match TRBD2. The clonotype comes from an adult who received the AZD1222 COVID-19 vaccine. The CDR3 loop is CASKRETGELFF. The CDR3 DNA sequence: TGTGCCAGCAAGCGGGAGACCGGGGAGCTGTTTTTT.